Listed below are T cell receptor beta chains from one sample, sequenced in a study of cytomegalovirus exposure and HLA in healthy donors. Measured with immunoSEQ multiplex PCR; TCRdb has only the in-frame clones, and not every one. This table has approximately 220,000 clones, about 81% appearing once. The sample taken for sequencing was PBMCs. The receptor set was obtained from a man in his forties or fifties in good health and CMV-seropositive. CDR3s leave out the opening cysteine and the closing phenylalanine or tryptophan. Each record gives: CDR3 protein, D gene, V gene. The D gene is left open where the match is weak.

ASSSLSTEAF,.,TRBV6-6
ASSTGQGHEQY,TRBD1,TRBV27
ASSYGQGAGNTIY,TRBD1,TRBV7-8
ASRPPGLVGETQY,TRBD2,TRBV6-1
ASNRDSSRRYGYT,TRBD1,TRBV6-5
ASSWGSSYNEQF,.,TRBV5-6
ASSVGGEETQY,.,TRBV9
ATTPEWFYGYT,.,TRBV19
ASGRTGGNYGYT,TRBD1,TRBV4-2
ASSSPRRAGTEAF,.,TRBV27
ASSLVMGLNTEAF,.,TRBV27
ASSARLAGDRETQY,TRBD2,TRBV4-1
ASSYGDGYT,.,TRBV6-5
ASSLSGGFLPQH,.,TRBV27
AWSGTENIQY,.,TRBV30
ASSLGPGITDTQY,.,TRBV13
ASSLATGTYNEQF,.,TRBV7-8
ASSLAGGHTDTQY,TRBD2,TRBV7-2
ASSRDSNQPQH,.,TRBV6-6
ASSLNKGPDYNEQF,.,TRBV19
ASSLGGSENTQY,TRBD2,TRBV5-4
ASSSSGTGFFGYT,TRBD1,TRBV5-1
ASSQGAGTEETQY,.,TRBV5-1
ASRQGAGNTIY,.,TRBV6-6
ASSPDGRSYEQY,.,TRBV19
ASSIGEGQPQH,.,TRBV19
ASSQEAAIAGNNEQF,TRBD2,TRBV4-2
AWSDRVEAF,.,TRBV30
ASSLDVGNTEAF,.,TRBV9
AISQDRGSTDTQY,TRBD1,TRBV10-3
ASSIGDRGTEAF,TRBD1,TRBV19
ASSLEGGTNEKLF,.,TRBV5-1
ASSSIAAMNGELF,.,TRBV5-1
ATSRDTGELF,.,TRBV15
ASSHRDRNTEAF,TRBD1,TRBV6-5
ASSERASYYEQY,.,TRBV25-1
ASSRGTSGSGANVLT,.,TRBV5-5
ASSLWGQGTDTQY,TRBD1,TRBV5-1
ASASQGSNTEAF,.,TRBV12-5
ASSFQGDGYT,TRBD1,TRBV5-1
AFRQEVRSPLH,.,TRBV30
ASSFSSGETQY,.,TRBV10-2
ASSYSQAVGAGGYT,.,TRBV6-5
ASSYASGARTDTQY,TRBD2,TRBV6-5
ASRLTSLAGGPKPYNEQF,.,TRBV12-2
ASSEALTRGLDF,TRBD1,TRBV2
ASSPGLAAFTDTQY,TRBD2,TRBV19
ASSPYVEVSSYNEQF,.,TRBV18
ASTGSGRANNEQF,.,TRBV6-6
ASSYSNGRGKNIQY,TRBD2,TRBV6-5